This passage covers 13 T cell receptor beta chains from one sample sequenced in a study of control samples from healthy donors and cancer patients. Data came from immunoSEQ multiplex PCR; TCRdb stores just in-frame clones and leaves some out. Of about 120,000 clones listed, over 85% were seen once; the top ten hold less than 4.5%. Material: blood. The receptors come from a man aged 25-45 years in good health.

The CDR3 is CASSLGGTYNSPLHF. In DNA form, the CDR3 reads TGTGCCAGCAGCTTAGGAGGGACCTATAATTCACCCCTCCACTTT. The chain recombines TRBV7-2 with TRBJ1-6; D gene uncertain. CDR3 length equals 15 residues. Germline CDR1 is SGHTA and CDR2 is FQGNSA. Trimming took off 1 base at V and 2 bases at J, with 6 bases between the two ends.

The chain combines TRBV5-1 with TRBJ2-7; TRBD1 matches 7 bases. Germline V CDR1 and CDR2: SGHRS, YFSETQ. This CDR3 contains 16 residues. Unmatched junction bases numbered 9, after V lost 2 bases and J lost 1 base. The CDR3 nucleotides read TGCGCCAGCAGCTTCGGCGGAGCACAGGGGTCCTACGAGCAGTACTTC. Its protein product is CASSFGGAQGSYEQYF.

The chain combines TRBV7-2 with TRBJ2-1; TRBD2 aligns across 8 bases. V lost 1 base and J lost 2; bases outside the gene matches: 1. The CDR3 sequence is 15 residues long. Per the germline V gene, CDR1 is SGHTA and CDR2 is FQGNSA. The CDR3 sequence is CASSLGAGAYNEQFF. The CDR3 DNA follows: TGTGCCAGCAGCTTAGGAGCGGGGGCCTACAATGAGCAGTTCTTC.

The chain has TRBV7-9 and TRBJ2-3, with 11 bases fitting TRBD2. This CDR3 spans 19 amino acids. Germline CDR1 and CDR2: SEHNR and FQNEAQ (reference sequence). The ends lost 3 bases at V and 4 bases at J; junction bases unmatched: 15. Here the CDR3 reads CASSFGASGGFRSSDTQYF. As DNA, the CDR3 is TGTGCCAGCAGCTTCGGCGCTAGCGGGGGGTTTCGTTCATCAGATACGCAGTATTTT.

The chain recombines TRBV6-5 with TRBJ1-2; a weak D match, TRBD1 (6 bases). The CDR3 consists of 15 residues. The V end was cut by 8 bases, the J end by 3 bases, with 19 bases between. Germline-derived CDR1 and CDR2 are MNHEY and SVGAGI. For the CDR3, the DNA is TGTGCCAGCTGCGGGTTAGGGGGGCGCGACTATGGCTACACCTTC. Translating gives CASCGLGGRDYGYTF.

The CDR3 DNA reads TGCGCCAGCAGCCAACTAACAGATCTGAGCACAGATACGCAGTATTTT. Translated: CASSQLTDLSTDTQYF. This chain joins TRBV4-3 and TRBJ2-3; D call uncertain. CDR1 LGHNA and CDR2 YSLEER come from the germline V gene. The CDR3 has 16 amino acids. The V and J ends lost 2 bases and 0 bases respectively, with 12 bases between them.

CDR3 sequence: CAWSPEAGGSYNEQFF. CDR3 sequence (DNA): TGTGCCTGGAGTCCCGAGGCGGGGGGATCTTACAATGAGCAGTTCTTC. The rearrangement joins TRBV30 to TRBJ2-1; 8 nucleotides match TRBD2. CDR3 length equals 16 residues. V shed 2 bases and J 4 bases; nucleotides not matched to a gene: 10. Germline assignment: CDR1 GTSNPN and CDR2 SVGIG (reference sequence).

The CDR3 DNA reads TGTGCCAGCAGTGCTTCAATGAACACTGAAGCTTTCTTT. It yields the protein CASSASMNTEAFF. V gene TRBV2 combines with J gene TRBJ1-1; D not certain. The CDR3 has 13 amino acids. Germline V CDR1 and CDR2: SNHLY, FYNNEI. V was pared by 4 bases and J by 0 bases, with 6 bases between.

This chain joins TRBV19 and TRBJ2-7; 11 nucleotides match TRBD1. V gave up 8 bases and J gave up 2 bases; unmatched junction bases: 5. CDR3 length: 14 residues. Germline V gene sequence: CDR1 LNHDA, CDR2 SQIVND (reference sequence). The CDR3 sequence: CASSRDRGTYEQYF. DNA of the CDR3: TGTGCCAGTTCCCGGGACAGGGGGACCTACGAGCAGTACTTC.

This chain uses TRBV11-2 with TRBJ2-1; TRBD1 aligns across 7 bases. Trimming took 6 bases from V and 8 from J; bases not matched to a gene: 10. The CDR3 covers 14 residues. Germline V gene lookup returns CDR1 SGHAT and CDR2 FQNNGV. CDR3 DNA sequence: TGTGCCAGCAGTTTTACAGGGGATCGGTATGAGCAGTTCTTC. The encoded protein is CASSFTGDRYEQFF. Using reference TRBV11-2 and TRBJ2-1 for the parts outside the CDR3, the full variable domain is EAGVAQSPRYKIIEKRQSVAFWCNPISGHATLYWYQQILGQGPKLLIQFQNNGVVDDSQLPKDRFSAERLKGVDSTLKIQPAKLEDSAVYLCASSFTGDRYEQFFGPGTRLTVL.

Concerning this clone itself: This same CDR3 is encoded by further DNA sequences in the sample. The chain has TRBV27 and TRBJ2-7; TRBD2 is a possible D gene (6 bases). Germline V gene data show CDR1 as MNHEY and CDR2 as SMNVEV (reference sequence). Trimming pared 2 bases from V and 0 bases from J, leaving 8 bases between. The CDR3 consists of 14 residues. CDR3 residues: CASSLRGVSYEQYF. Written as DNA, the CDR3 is TGTGCCAGCAGTTTACGCGGGGTCTCCTACGAGCAGTACTTC.

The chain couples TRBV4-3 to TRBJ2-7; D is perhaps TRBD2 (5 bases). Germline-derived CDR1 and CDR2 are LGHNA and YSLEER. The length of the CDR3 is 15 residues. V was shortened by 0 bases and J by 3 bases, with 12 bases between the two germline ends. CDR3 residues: CASSQDYSAGYEQYF. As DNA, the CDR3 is TGCGCCAGCAGCCAAGATTATAGCGCGGGCTACGAGCAGTACTTC.

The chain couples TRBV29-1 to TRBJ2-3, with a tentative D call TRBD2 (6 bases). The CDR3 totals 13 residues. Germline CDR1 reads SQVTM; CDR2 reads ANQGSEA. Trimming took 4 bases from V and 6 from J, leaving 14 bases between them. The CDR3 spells CSVVGGTSDTQYF. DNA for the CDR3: TGCAGCGTTGTTGGGGGGACGTCGGATACGCAGTATTTT.